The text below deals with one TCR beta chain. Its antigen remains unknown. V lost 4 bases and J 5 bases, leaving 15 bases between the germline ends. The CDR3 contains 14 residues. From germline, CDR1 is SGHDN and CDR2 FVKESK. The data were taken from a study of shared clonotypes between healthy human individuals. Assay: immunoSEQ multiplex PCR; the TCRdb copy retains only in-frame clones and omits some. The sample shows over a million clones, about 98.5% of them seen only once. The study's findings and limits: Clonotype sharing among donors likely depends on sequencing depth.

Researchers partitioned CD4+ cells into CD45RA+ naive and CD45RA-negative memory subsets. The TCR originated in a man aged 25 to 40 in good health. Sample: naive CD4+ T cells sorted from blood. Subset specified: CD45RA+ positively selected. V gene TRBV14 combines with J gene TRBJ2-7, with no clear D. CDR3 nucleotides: TGTGCCAGCAGCCCCCTGGTAGAACCTAACGAGCAGTACTTC. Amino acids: CASSPLVEPNEQYF.